This TCR beta chain stems from a study of Graves' ophthalmopathy and Graves' hyperthyroidism. Overall study findings and caveats: A classifier, a 13-signature model, separated ophthalmopathy from stable hyperthyroidism with about 88% sensitivity and approximately 80% specificity. Blood was where most expanded thyroid clonotypes above 0.001 frequency also turned up.

Reliance was placed on clinical symptoms, serum thyroxine, TRAb, thyroid ultrasound and orbital computed tomography for diagnosis. This CDR3 comprises 15 residues. Per germline, CDR1 SGDLS and CDR2 YYNGEE. Regarding this clonotype: Its antigen is not known. The junction differs from germline at one of its ends, possibly a read error.

Amplification of the TCR beta CDR3 regions used RNA transcripts (as template). HTBI primers were employed in first-round RT-PCR, then a second-round multiplex PCR followed. TCRdb passed the multiplex PCR reads through MiXCR, listing each CDR3 protein once. The profile shows approximately 540,000 distinct CDR3 sequences, roughly 40% of them singletons. This sequence joins TRBV9 and TRBJ1-4, with D perhaps matching TRBD1 (6 bases). Sequencing was done on a sample of peripheral blood or thyroid tissue (not recorded which). The TCR sequence derives from an adult man with Graves' hyperthyroidism. CDR3 DNA sequence: TGTGCCAGCAGCGAGGGGACACCGTATAATGAAAAACTGTCTTTT. Protein sequence: CASSEGTPYNEKLSF. The whole variable domain, filled in from reference TRBV9 and TRBJ1-4, reads DSGVTQTPKHLITATGQRVTLRCSPRSGDLSVYWYQQSLDQGLQFLIQYYNGEERAKGNILERFSAQQFPDLHSELNLSSLELGDSALYFCASSEGTPYNEKLSFGSGTQLSVL.